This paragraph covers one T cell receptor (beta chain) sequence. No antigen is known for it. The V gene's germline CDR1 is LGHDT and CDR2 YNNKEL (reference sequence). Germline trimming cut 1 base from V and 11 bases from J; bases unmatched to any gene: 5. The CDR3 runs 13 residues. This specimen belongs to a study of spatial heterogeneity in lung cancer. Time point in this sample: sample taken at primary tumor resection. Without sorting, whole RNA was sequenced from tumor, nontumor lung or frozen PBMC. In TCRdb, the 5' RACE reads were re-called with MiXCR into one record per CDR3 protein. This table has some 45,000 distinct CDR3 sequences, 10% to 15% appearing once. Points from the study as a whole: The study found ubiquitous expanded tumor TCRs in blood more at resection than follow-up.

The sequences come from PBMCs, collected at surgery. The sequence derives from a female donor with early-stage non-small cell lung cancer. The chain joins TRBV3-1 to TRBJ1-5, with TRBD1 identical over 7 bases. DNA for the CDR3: TGTGCCAGCAGCCAAGGTAGACAGGGAGCCCAGCATTTT. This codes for CASSQGRQGAQHF.